A single T cell receptor (beta chain) is shown here with its context. Only in-frame clones appear in the TCRdb table, and some are missing; sequencing was by immunoSEQ multiplex PCR. The profile shows approximately 60,000 clones, approximately 93% of them singletons. These data are taken from a study of cytomegalovirus exposure and HLA in healthy donors. Germline CDR1 SGHRS, CDR2 YFSETQ. V lost 3 bases and J lost 10; bases outside the gene matches: 7. The CDR3 spans 15 residues. This receptor was identified in a woman aged 18 to 35 in good health and CMV-seronegative. The V gene is TRBV5-1, the J gene TRBJ2-1; 13 bases are a match to TRBD2. The source material was PBMCs. In nucleotides, the CDR3 is TGCGCCAGCAGCTCACTAGCGGGAGGGCTAGACGAGCAGTTCTTC. Protein product: CASSSLAGGLDEQFF.